The source of this T cell receptor (beta chain) is a study of T cells in Graves' hyperthyroidism and ophthalmopathy. For the diagnoses, clinical symptoms, serum thyroxine and TRAb, thyroid ultrasound and orbital computed tomography were used. Comments on this clonotype: What it recognizes is unknown.

Study conclusions and caveats: Most clonotypes expanded in the thyroid (above 0.001) were also present in blood. Before onset, by a median of around 6.1 months, the model predicted ophthalmopathy.

Amplification of TCR beta CDR3 regions was performed using RNA transcripts as template. A first-round RT-PCR of the TCR CDR3 used the HTBI primer set. TCRdb redid the calling of the multiplex PCR reads with MiXCR, one entry per CDR3 protein. This sample has roughly 660,000 distinct CDR3 sequences, with around 16% found just once. Input material: blood. The TCR sequence derives from a man between 45 and 60 years old with Graves' hyperthyroidism.

CDR3 protein: CASSMWDSEYNEQFF. CDR3 nucleotide sequence: TGTGCCAGTAGTATGTGGGACAGTGAGTACAATGAGCAGTTCTTC. The genes are TRBV19 and TRBJ2-1; 7 nucleotides align to TRBD1. The CDR3 sequence is 15 residues long. Germline CDR1 LNHDA, CDR2 SQIVND (reference sequence). V gave up 3 bases and J gave up 4 bases; unmatched junction bases: 6.